This T cell receptor beta chain is from a study of blood T cell repertoires in COVID-19. Looking at the study overall: Donors in the United States, Italy and Spain gave samples during acute or convalescent COVID-19. The cDNA or gDNA used as material had been derived from T cells, B-cell-depleted T cells, or PBMCs.

V lost 2 bases to trimming and J lost 6 bases; unmatched junction nucleotides: 0. The V gene's germline CDR1 is SGHTA and CDR2 FQGTGA. CDR3 length: 14 amino acids. Authors' data handling: The authors estimated nucleated cell counts from reference gene primer amplification. Method: immunoSEQ multiplex PCR; TCRdb's copy keeps in-frame clones and lacks some. That table supplies the V and J calls and clone size; D and trimming were determined from the DNA. The table shows some 270,000 clones, with approximately 85% occurring only once. The rearrangement joins TRBV7-3 to TRBJ2-2; the match to TRBD1 covers 10 bases. The specimen sequenced was peripheral blood. The TCR sequence derives from a human donor with COVID-19, enrolled during active disease. The donor label of this sample is uncertain. For the CDR3, the DNA is TGTGCCAGCAGCTTAGACAGGGGGCCCGGGGAGCTGTTTTTT. This translates into CASSLDRGPGELFF. Full variable domain (outside the CDR3, taken from reference TRBV7-3 and TRBJ2-2): GAGVSQTPSNKVTEKGKYVELRCDPISGHTALYWYRQSLGQGPEFLIYFQGTGAADDSGLPNDRFFAVRPEGSVSTLKIQRTERGDSAVYLCASSLDRGPGELFFGEGSRLTVL.